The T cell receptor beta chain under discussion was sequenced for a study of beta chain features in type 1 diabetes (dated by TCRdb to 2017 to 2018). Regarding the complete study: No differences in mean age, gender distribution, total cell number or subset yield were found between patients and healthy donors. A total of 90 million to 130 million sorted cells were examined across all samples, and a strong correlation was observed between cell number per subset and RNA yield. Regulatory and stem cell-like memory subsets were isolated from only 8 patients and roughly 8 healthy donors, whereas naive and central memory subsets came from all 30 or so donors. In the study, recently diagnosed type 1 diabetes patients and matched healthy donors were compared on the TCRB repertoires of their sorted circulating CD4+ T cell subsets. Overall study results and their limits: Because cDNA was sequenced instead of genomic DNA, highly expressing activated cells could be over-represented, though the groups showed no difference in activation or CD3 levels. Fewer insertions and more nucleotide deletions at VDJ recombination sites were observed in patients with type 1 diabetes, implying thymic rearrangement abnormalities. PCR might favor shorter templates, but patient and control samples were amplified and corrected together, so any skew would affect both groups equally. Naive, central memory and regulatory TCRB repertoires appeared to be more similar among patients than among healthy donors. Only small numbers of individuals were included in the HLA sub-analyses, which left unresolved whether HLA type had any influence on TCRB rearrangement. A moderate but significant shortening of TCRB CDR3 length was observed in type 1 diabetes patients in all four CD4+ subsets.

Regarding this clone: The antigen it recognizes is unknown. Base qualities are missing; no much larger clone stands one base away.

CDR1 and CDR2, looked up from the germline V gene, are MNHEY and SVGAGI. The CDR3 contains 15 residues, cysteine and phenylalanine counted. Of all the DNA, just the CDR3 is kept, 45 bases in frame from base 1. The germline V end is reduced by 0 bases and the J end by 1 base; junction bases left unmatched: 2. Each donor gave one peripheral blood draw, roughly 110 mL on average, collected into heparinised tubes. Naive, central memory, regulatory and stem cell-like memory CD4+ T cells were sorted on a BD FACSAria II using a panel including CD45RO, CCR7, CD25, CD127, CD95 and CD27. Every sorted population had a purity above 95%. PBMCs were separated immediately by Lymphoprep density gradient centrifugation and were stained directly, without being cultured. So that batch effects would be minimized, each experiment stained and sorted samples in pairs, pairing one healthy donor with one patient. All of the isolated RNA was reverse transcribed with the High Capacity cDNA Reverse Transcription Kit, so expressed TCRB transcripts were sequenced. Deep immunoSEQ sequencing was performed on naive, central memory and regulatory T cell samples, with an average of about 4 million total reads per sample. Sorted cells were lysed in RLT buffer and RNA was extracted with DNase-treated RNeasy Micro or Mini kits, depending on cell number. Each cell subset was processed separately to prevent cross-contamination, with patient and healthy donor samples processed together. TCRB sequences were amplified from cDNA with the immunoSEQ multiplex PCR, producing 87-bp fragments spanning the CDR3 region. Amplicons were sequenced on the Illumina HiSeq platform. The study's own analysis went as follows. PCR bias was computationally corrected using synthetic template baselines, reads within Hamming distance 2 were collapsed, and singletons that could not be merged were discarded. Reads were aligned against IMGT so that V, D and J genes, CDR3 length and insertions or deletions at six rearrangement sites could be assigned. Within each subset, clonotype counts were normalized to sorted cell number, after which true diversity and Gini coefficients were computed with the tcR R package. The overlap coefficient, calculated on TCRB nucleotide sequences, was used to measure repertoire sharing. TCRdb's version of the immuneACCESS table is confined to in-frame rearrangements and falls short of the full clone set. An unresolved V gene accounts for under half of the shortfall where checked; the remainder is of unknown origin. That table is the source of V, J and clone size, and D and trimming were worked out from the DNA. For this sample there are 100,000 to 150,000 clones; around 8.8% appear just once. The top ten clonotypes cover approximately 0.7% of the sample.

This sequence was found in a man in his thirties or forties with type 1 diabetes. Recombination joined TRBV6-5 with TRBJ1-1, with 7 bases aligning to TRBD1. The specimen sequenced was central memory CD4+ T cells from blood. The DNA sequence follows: TGTGCCAGCAGTTACTCGAGACAGGGGAACACTGAAGCTTTCTTT. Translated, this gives CASSYSRQGNTEAFF.